The clone carrying this T cell receptor beta chain was seen a handful of times. The treatment here: oral pan-JAK inhibitor, 5-10 mg twice daily. This record belongs to a study of CD8+ T cells in alopecia areata. The authors extracted RNA and reverse transcribed it into cDNA as the sequencing template. Here immunoSEQ multiplex PCR was the method, and the copy in TCRdb shows in-frame clones only, minus some. In the table there are about 210,000 clones, roughly 44% of which are singletons. The ends were cut back, 3 bases at V and 2 bases at J, with 9 bases in the middle. Germline CDR1 is SGHTA and CDR2 is FQGNSA. There are 14 residues in the CDR3.

The genes are TRBV7-2 and TRBJ2-3; D perhaps matches TRBD1 (5 bases). Sequenced material: CD4+ T cells sorted from blood, taken at roughly week 36, from a patient treated with tofacitinib. This receptor was obtained from a human donor with alopecia areata. CDR3 DNA sequence: TGTGCCAGCAGCTTCGTCAGGGACACAGATACGCAGTATTTT. As protein: CASSFVRDTDTQYF.